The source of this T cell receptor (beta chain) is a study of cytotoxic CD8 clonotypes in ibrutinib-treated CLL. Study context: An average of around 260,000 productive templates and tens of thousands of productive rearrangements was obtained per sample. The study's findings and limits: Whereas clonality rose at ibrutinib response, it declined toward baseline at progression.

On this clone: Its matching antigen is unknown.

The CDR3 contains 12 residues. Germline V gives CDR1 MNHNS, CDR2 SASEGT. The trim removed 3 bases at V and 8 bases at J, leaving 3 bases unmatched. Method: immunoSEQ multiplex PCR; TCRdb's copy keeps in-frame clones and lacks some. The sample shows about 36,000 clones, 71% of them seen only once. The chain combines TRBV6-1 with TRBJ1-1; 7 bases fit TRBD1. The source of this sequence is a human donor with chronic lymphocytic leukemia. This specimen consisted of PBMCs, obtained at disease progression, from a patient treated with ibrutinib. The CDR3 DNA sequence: TGTGCCAGCAGTGAGACAGGGACCGAAGCTTTCTTT. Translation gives CASSETGTEAFF.